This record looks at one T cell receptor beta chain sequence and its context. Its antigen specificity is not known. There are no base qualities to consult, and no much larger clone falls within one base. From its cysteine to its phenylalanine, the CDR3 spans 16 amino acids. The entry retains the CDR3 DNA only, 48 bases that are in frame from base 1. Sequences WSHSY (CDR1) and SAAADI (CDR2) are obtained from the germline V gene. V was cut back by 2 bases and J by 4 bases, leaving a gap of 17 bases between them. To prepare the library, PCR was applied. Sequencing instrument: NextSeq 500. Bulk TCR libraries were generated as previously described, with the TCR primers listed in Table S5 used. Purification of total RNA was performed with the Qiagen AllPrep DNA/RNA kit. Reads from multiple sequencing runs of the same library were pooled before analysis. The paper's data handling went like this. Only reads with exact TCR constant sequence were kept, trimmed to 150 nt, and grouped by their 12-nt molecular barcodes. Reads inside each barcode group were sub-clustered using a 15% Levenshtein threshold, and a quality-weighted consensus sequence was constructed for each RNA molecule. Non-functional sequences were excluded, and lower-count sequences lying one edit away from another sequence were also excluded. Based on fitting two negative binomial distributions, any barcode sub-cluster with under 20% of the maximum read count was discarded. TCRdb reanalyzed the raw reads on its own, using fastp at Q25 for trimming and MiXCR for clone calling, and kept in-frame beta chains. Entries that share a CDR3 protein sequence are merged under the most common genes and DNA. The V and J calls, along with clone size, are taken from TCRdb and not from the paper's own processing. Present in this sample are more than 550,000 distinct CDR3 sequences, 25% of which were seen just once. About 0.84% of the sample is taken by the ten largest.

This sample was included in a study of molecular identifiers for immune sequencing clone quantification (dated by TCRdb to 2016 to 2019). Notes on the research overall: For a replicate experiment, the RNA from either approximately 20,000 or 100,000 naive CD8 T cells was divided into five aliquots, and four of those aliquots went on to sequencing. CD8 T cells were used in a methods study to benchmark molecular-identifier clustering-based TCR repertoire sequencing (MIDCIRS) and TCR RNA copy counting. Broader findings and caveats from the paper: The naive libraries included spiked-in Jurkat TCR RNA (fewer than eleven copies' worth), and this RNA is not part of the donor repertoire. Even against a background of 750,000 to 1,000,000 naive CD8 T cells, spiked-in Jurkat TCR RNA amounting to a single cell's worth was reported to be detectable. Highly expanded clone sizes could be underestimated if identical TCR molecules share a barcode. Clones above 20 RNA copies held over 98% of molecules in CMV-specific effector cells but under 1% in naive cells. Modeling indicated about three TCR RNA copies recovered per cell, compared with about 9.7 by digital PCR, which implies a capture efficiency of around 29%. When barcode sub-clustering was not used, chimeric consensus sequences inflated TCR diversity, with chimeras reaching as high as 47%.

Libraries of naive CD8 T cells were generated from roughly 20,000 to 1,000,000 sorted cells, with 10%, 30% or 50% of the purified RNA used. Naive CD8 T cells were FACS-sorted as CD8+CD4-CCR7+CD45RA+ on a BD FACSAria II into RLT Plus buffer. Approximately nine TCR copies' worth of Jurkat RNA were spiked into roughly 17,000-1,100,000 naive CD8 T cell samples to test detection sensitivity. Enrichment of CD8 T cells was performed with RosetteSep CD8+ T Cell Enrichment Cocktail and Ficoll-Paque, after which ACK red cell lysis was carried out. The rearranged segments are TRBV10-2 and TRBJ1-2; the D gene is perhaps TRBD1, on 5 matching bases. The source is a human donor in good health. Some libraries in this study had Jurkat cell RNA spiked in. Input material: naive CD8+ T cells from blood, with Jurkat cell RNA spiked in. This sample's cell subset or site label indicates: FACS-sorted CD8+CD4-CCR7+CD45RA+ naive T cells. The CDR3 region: CASSEKGLILTYGYTF. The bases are TGCGCCAGCAGTGAGAAGGGGTTAATCCTTACCTATGGCTACACCTTC.